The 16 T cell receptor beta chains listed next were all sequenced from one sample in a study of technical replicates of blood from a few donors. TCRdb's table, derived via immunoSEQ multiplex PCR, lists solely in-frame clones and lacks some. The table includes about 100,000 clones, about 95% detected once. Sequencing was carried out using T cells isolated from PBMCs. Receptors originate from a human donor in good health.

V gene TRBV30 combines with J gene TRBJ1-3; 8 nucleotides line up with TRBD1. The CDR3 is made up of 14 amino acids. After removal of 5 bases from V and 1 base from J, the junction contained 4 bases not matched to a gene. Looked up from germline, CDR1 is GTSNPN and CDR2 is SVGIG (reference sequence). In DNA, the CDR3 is TGTGCCTGGGACAGGGGAGGTTCTGGAAACACCATATATTTT. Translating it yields CAWDRGGSGNTIYF.

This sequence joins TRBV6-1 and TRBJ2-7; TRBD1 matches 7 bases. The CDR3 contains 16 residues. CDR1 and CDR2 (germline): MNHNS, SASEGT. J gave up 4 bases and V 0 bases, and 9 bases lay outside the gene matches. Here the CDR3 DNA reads TGTGCCAGCAGTGAAGCCATGGTGGGACAGCTTTACGAGCAGTACTTC. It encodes CASSEAMVGQLYEQYF.

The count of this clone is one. CDR3: CASRDWTGNEYF. The CDR3 bases are TGTGCCAGTAGAGACTGGACAGGGAATGAGTACTTC. The rearrangement uses TRBV19 and TRBJ2-7; 8 nucleotides align to TRBD1. Germline trimming cut 6 bases from V and 11 bases from J; bases unmatched to any gene: 9. The CDR3 extends over 12 amino acids. Germline V gene data show CDR1 as LNHDA and CDR2 as SQIVND (reference sequence).

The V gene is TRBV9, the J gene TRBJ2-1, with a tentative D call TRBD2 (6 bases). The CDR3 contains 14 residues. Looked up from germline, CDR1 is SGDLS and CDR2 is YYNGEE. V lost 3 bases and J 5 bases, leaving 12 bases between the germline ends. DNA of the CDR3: TGTGCCAGCAGCGGTAGCGGTATAAACAATGAGCAGTTCTTC. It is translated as CASSGSGINNEQFF.

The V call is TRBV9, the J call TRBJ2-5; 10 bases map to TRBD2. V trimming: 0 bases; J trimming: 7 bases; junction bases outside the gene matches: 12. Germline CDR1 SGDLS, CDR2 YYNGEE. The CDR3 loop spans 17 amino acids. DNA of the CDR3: TGTGCCAGCAGCGTAGCCCCCCAGGGGCTAGCGGGGGCGACCCAGTACTTC. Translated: CASSVAPQGLAGATQYF.

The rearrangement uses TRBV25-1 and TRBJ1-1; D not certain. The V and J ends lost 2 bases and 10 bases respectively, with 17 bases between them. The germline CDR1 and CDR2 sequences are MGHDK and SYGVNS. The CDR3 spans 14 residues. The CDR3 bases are TGTGCCAGCAGTGAACCCCGGGTAAGTGTGATAGCTTTCTTT. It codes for CASSEPRVSVIAFF. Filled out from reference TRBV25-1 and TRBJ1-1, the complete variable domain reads EADIYQTPRYLVIGTGKKITLECSQTMGHDKMYWYQQDPGMELHLIHYSYGVNSTEKGDLSSESTVSRIRTEHFPLTLESARPSHTSQYLCASSEPRVSVIAFFGQGTRLTVV.

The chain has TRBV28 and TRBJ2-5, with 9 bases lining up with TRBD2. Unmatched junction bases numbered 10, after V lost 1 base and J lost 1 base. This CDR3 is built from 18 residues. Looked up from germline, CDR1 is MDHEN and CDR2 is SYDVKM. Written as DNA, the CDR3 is TGTGCCAGCAGTTTATACATCTTGACTAGCGGATCCCAAGAGACCCAGTACTTC. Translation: CASSLYILTSGSQETQYF.

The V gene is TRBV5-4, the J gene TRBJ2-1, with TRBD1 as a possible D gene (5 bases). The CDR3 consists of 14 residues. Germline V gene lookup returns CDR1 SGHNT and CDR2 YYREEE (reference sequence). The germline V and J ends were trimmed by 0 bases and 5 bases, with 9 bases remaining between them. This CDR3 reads CASSLEPRDNEQFF. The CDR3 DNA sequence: TGTGCCAGCAGCTTGGAGCCCAGGGACAATGAGCAGTTCTTC.

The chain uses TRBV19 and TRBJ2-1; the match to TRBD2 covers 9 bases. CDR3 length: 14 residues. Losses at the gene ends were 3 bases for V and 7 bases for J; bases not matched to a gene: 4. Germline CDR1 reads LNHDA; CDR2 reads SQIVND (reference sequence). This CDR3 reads CASSMAGGSNEQFF. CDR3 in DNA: TGTGCCAGTAGTATGGCGGGAGGGTCAAATGAGCAGTTCTTC.

This CDR3 is CSVGGQAYEQYF. The CDR3 coding sequence is TGCAGCGTCGGGGGACAGGCCTACGAGCAGTACTTC. The chain links TRBV29-1 to TRBJ2-7; 8 nucleotides match TRBD1. The junction had 3 bases not matched to a gene; V was cut back by 6 bases and J by 2 bases. This CDR3 spans 12 amino acids. CDR1 is SQVTM, CDR2 ANQGSEA, per germline.

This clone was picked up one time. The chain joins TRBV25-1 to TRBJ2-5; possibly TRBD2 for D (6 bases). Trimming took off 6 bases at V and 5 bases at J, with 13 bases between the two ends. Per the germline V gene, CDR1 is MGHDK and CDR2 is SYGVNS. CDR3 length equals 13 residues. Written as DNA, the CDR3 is TGTGCCAGCAGAGGAAGCGGAGGGGAGACCCAGTACTTC. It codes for CASRGSGGETQYF.

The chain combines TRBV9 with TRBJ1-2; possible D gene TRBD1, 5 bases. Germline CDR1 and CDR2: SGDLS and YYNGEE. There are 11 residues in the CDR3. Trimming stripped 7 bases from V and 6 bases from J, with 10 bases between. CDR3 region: CASGREDGYTF. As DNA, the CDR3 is TGTGCCAGCGGCAGGGAAGATGGCTACACCTTC.

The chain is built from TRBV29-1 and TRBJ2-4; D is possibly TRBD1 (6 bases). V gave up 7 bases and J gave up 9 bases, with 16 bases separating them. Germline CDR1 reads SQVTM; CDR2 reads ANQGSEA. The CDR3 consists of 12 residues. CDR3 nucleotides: TGCAGCGCCGCAGGGGAGATTGGCATTCAGTACTTC. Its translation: CSAAGEIGIQYF.

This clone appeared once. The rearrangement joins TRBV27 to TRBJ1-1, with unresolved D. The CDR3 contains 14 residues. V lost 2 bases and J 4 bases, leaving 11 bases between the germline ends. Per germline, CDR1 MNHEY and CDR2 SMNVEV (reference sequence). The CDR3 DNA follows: TGTGCCAGCAGTTTACGGGTAGGGAGCACTGAAGCTTTCTTT. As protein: CASSLRVGSTEAFF.

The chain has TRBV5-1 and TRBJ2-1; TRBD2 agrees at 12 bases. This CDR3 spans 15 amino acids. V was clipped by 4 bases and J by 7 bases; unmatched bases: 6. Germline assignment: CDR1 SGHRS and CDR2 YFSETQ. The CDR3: CASSLSSGRVNEQFF. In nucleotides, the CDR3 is TGCGCCAGCAGCCTCTCTAGCGGGAGGGTAAATGAGCAGTTCTTC. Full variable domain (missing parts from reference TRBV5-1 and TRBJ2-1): KAGVTQTPRYLIKTRGQQVTLSCSPISGHRSVSWYQQTPGQGLQFLFEYFSETQRNKGNFPGRFSGRQFSNSRSEMNVSTLELGDSALYLCASSLSSGRVNEQFFGPGTRLTVL.

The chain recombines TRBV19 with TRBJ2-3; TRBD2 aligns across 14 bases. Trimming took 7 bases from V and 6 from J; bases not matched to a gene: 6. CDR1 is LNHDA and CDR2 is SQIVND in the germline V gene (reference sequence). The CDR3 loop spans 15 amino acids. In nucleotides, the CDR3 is TGTGCCAGTATGGGACTAGCGGGAGATTGGGATACGCAGTATTTT. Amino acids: CASMGLAGDWDTQYF.